The 3 T cell receptor beta chains reported below all come from one sample, sequenced in a study of T cells expressing NK-cell markers. Following a re-call of the 5' RACE reads, TCRdb has one entry per CDR3 protein and lacks DNA. This sample's table reports roughly 300,000 distinct CDR3 sequences. The specimen was blood T cells: a sorted CD56 or NKG2C T cell subset, CD4+ or CD8+ T cells, or bulk PBMC T cells (not recorded which). The receptors come from a woman between 18 and 69 years old in good health.

This chain links TRBV10-3 with TRBJ2-5; TCRdb outputs TRBD2, but without DNA this stays unchecked. The CDR3 runs to 13 residues. CDR1 ENHRY and CDR2 SYGVKD come from the germline V gene. This CDR3 reads CAVRLAEEETQYF.

The chain carries TRBV12-3 or TRBV12-4 and TRBJ2-5; the TCRdb call, TRBD2, lacks DNA for checking. The CDR3 sequence is 13 residues long. This CDR3 reads CASRSGTQETQYF.

V is TRBV12-3 or TRBV12-4 and J is TRBJ2-3. CDR3 length: 11 amino acids. The CDR3 is CASSSRDTQYF.